This TCR beta chain was found in a study of monozygotic twins with inflammatory bowel disease. TCRdb re-called the 5' RACE reads and gives one entry per CDR3 protein, without DNA. Its table records a few hundred thousand distinct CDR3 sequences. Germline V gene data show CDR1 as SGHVS and CDR2 as FQNEAQ. The CDR3 is 15 residues long. Material for sequencing was blood. The TCR originated in a human donor with ulcerative colitis or Crohn's disease, or a healthy co-twin of an affected twin (not recorded which). This chain uses TRBV7-8 with TRBJ2-7; TCRdb's D call of TRBD1 is untestable without DNA. The CDR3 loop reads CASSFPRDSSYEQYF.